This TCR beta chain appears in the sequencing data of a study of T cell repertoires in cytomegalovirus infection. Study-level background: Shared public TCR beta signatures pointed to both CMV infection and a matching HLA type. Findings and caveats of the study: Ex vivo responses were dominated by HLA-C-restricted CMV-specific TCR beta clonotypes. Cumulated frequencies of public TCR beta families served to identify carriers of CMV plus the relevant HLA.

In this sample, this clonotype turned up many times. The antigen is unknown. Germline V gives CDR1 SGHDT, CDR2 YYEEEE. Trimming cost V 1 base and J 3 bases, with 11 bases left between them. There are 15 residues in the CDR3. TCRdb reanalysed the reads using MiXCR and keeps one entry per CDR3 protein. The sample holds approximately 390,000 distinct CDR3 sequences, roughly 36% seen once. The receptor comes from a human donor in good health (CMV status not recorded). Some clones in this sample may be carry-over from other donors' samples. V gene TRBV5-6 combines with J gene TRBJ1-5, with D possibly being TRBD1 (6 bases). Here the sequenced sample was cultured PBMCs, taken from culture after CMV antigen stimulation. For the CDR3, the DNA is TGTGCCAGCAGCTTGCGGACAGAATACAATCAGCCCCAGCATTTT. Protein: CASSLRTEYNQPQHF.